This T cell receptor beta chain comes out of a study of CD8 T cells in Susac syndrome. Germline trimming cut 2 bases from V and 0 bases from J; bases unmatched to any gene: 3. The CDR3 sequence is 16 residues long. The control group consisted of healthy donors matched for age and sex. cDNA came from about 0.5 to 1 ug RNA primed by random hexamers. TCR beta CDR3 was amplified by immunoSEQ covering 54 Vbeta and 13 Jbeta. TCRdb re-analysed the immunoSEQ multiplex PCR reads in MiXCR, keeping a single row per CDR3 protein. The table includes about 160,000 distinct CDR3 sequences, approximately 92% detected once.

This TCR came from a human donor in good health. Sequenced input: CD4+ T cells from PBMCs. This rearrangement joins TRBV12-3 or TRBV12-4 to TRBJ1-4; 7 bases are a match to TRBD1. CDR3 protein: CASSLRQGTTNEKLFF. CDR3 nucleotide sequence: TGTGCCAGCAGTTTAAGACAGGGTACAACTAATGAAAAACTGTTTTTT.